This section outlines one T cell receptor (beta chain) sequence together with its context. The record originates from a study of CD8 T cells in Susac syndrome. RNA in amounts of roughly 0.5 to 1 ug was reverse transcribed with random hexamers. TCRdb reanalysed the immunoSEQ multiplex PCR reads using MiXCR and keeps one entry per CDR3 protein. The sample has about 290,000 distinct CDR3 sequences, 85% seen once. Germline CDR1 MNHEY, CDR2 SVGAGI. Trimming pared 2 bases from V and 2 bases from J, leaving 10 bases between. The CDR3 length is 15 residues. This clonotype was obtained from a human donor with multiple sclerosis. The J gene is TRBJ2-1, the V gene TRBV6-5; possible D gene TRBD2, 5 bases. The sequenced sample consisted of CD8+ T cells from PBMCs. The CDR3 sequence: CASSYDEGTYNEQFF. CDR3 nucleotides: TGTGCCAGCAGTTACGATGAGGGTACCTACAATGAGCAGTTCTTC.